This T cell receptor (beta chain) was identified in a study of T-cell reconstitution after alpha-beta-depleted transplantation in children. Turning to this clonotype: As yet, its antigen is unknown.

Overall study findings and caveats: As was reported, about two months after transplant, alpha-beta T cells came from several hundred expanded graft clones. Recipient T cells and thymic progenitors that survived gave rise to the high TCRbeta diversity observed at day 60 in some patients. After one year, T-cell counts and TCRbeta diversity mostly came from new T cells.

Unique molecular identifiers were used in preparing the TCRbeta library. TCRdb re-analysed the PCR reads in MiXCR, keeping a single row per CDR3 protein. The sample carries roughly 420,000 distinct CDR3 sequences, 15% to 20% recorded once. Germline loops: CDR1 SEHNR, CDR2 FQNEAQ (reference sequence). Trimming stripped 5 bases from V and 5 bases from J, with 15 bases between. The CDR3 is 14 residues long. The source of this sequence is a boy under two years old who had a stem cell transplant for Wiskott-Aldrich syndrome, so the T cells may come from the graft donor. The V call is TRBV7-9, the J call TRBJ2-5; D could derive from TRBD1 or TRBD2 (5 bases each). The sequenced sample was PBMCs, mostly from graft donor cells, obtained 360 days after TCRalphabeta/CD19-depleted stem cell transplant. The CDR3 loop reads CASSPSRGRETQYF. CDR3 nucleotides: TGTGCCAGCAGCCCTAGTCGGGGCCGGGAGACCCAGTACTTC. Using reference TRBV7-9 and TRBJ2-5 for the parts outside the CDR3, the full variable domain is DTGVSQNPRHKITKRGQNVTFRCDPISEHNRLYWYRQTLGQGPEFLTYFQNEAQLEKSRLLSDRFSAERPKGSFSTLEIQRTEQGDSAMYLCASSPSRGRETQYFGPGTRLLVL.